Listed below are T cell receptor beta chains from one sample, sequenced in a study of tumor and adjacent non-tumor tissue in lung cancer. TCRdb reprocessed the multiplex PCR reads via MiXCR and lists one record per CDR3 protein. The sample shows over 100,000 distinct CDR3 sequences, about 61% of them seen only once. Sequenced input: distant non-tumor lung tissue. Receptors were obtained from a man aged 55 to 69 with non-small cell lung cancer. CDR3s include the opening cysteine and the closing phenylalanine or tryptophan. Clone size appears in some rows only: once, few, many, or a class for an expanded clone.

TRBJ1-3 | - | TRBV11-2 | CASSPGANTIYF
TRBJ2-3 | - | TRBV6-5 | CASSSGSGLGTSIDTQYF
TRBJ2-1 | - | TRBV4-1 | CASSRGGATYNEQFF
TRBJ2-2 | - | TRBV6-1 | CASAGAASNTRELFF
TRBJ1-2 | many | TRBV5-1 | CASSSSQGDGYTF
TRBJ1-2 | many | TRBV6-1 | CASTPGQNWAYGYTF
TRBJ1-2 | - | TRBV25-1 | CASSEPAGNYGYTF
TRBJ2-2 | few | TRBV5-1 | CASSLNLGTGLTGELFF
TRBJ2-1 | medium-sized | TRBV5-6 | CASSFLGLASSYNEQFF
TRBJ2-5 | once | TRBV11-2 | CASSGNRGSGETQYF
TRBJ2-7 | once | TRBV6-2/TRBV6-3 | CASSYADRESYAQYF
TRBJ2-7 | many | TRBV4-1 | CASSIGTGGYEQYF
TRBJ2-7 | - | TRBV6-2/TRBV6-3 | CASSHTTGYEQYF
TRBJ1-1 | many | TRBV10-3 | CAISLNRGPNTEAFF
TRBJ2-7 | many | TRBV6-5 | CASSYGTGGNEQYF
TRBJ2-5 | - | TRBV11-2 | CASSPQKGAGYQEAQYF
TRBJ2-1 | many | TRBV4-1 | CASSSLSTSGGGNEQFF
TRBJ1-5 | few | TRBV20-1 | CSAKTGLVSQPQHF
TRBJ2-7 | - | TRBV13 | CASSLRQRYEQYF
TRBJ2-1 | - | TRBV5-6 | CASSLAETAHSEQFF
TRBJ2-7 | many | TRBV12-5 | CASGLLRVLYF
TRBJ2-1 | once | TRBV28 | CAAIKGTSSYNEQFF
TRBJ2-5 | - | TRBV6-2/TRBV6-3 | CASSYRSGTRGRETQYF
TRBJ1-2 | once | TRBV5-8 | CASSMDINYDYTF